This T cell receptor beta chain was identified during a study of blood T cell repertoires in COVID-19. Study in general: COVID-19 samples collected from the United States, Italy and Spain covered acute and convalescent phases.

V gave up 4 bases and J gave up 4 bases, with 14 bases separating them. The CDR3 length is 14 residues. Germline CDR1 reads SGHKS; CDR2 reads YYEKEE (reference sequence). Per the original data handling: Amplifying reference gene primers gave estimates of nucleated cell counts. The protocol was immunoSEQ multiplex PCR, while the TCRdb copy is restricted to in-frame clones and leaves out a portion. V, J and clone size are those of that table, while D and trimming were read from the DNA. The sample consists of 45,000 to 65,000 clones, roughly 84% of them appearing once. The chain joins TRBV5-5 to TRBJ1-2; D perhaps matches TRBD1 (6 bases). The specimen sequenced was peripheral blood. The receptor was derived from a man aged 80 or over in a cohort sampled during active COVID-19. The CDR3 coding sequence is TGTGCCAGCAGCGCCGGACAGTTGCTCTATGGCTACACCTTC. It codes for CASSAGQLLYGYTF.